Shown below are 19 T cell receptor beta chains from a single sample sequenced in a study of blood T cell repertoires in COVID-19. Repertoires were generated with immunoSEQ multiplex PCR, while TCRdb's copy carries only in-frame clones and drops some. The profile shows around 190,000 clones, roughly 87% of them singletons. Sequenced: PBMCs or T cells enriched from blood (not recorded which). These receptors were obtained from a man between 18 and 35 years old with acute COVID-19.

The chain recombines TRBV19 with TRBJ2-5; 7 bases agree with TRBD1. The CDR3 runs 14 residues. Germline CDR1 LNHDA, CDR2 SQIVND (reference sequence). Trimming removed 5 bases from V and 4 bases from J; junction bases left unmatched: 7. CDR3 protein: CASSSGGHSETQYF. The DNA for the CDR3 is TGTGCCAGTAGTTCAGGGGGACATTCAGAGACCCAGTACTTC.

Concerning this clone itself: The junction does not match germline at one end; this may be a read error. Other nucleotide sequences from this sample produce the same CDR3. The rearrangement uses TRBV4-3 and TRBJ2-1, with D possibly matching TRBD2 (6 bases). The CDR3 length is 17 residues. Germline V gene lookup returns CDR1 LGHNA and CDR2 YSLEER. CDR3: CASSQDRAGSSYNEQFF. The DNA of the CDR3 is TGCGCCAGCAGTCAAGATAGGGCCGGGAGCTCCTACAATGAGCAGTTCTTC.

The J gene is TRBJ1-3, the V gene TRBV30, with a tentative D call TRBD1 (5 bases). The CDR3 has 13 residues. Germline-derived CDR1 and CDR2 are GTSNPN and SVGIG (reference sequence). The ends were cut back, 5 bases at V and 1 base at J, with 9 bases in the middle. CDR3 sequence: CAWARASGNTIYF. The DNA of the CDR3 is TGTGCCTGGGCCAGGGCGTCTGGAAACACCATATATTTT.

This chain joins TRBV5-1 and TRBJ1-2; the match to TRBD1 covers 8 bases. V was pared by 6 bases and J by 5 bases, with 9 bases of the junction left unmatched. The length of the CDR3 is 14 residues. Germline CDR1 is SGHRS and CDR2 is YFSETQ. The CDR3 DNA reads TGCGCCAGCAAAAACGGGACAGGCCTTTATGGCTACACCTTC. Protein sequence: CASKNGTGLYGYTF.

The J gene is TRBJ1-1, the V gene TRBV9; TRBD1 agrees at 7 bases. The CDR3 is made up of 13 amino acids. CDR1 is SGDLS, CDR2 YYNGEE, per germline. V gave up 5 bases and J gave up 7 bases; unmatched junction bases: 8. The CDR3 nucleotides are TGTGCCAGCAGTAGGGGGCAGGGGAATGAAGCTTTCTTT. Its translation is CASSRGQGNEAFF.

The genes are TRBV30 and TRBJ2-5; 14 positions agree with TRBD2. The trim removed 2 bases at V and 3 bases at J, leaving 5 bases unmatched. Per the germline V gene, CDR1 is GTSNPN and CDR2 is SVGIG (reference sequence). The CDR3 length is 16 residues. CDR3: CAWSHGGLAGEETQYF. The CDR3 bases are TGTGCCTGGAGTCACGGGGGACTAGCGGGAGAAGAGACCCAGTACTTC.

The genes are TRBV27 and TRBJ2-7; TRBD1 agrees at 7 bases. Germline V gene sequence: CDR1 MNHEY, CDR2 SMNVEV (reference sequence). The CDR3 covers 15 residues. The ends lost 4 bases at V and 0 bases at J; junction bases unmatched: 6. CDR3 sequence: CASSSPGQPSYEQYF. CDR3 DNA sequence: TGTGCCAGCAGTTCTCCGGGACAGCCCTCCTACGAGCAGTACTTC.

The CDR3 loop is CASSSNRVKNSPLHF. The DNA for the CDR3 is TGTGCCAGCAGTTCCAACAGGGTAAAGAACTCACCCCTCCACTTT. This chain connects TRBV27 to TRBJ1-6, with D possibly being TRBD1 (6 bases). Germline CDR1 MNHEY, CDR2 SMNVEV (reference sequence). V was cut by 4 bases and J by 10 bases, with 17 bases left in between. This CDR3 comprises 15 residues.

The gene calls are TRBV27 and TRBJ2-5; tentatively, D is TRBD1 (7 bases). CDR1 is MNHEY and CDR2 is SMNVEV in the germline V gene (reference sequence). The CDR3 spans 16 residues. V gave up 6 bases and J gave up 3 bases, with 20 bases separating them. Written as DNA, the CDR3 is TGTGCCAGCAGACCCAGGGGGGACAGCCATGAAGAGACCCAGTACTTC. Its protein is CASRPRGDSHEETQYF.

V gene TRBV6-5 combines with J gene TRBJ2-1; 14 bases map to TRBD2. The CDR3 length is 15 residues. The V and J ends lost 7 bases and 4 bases, in that order; junction bases with no gene match: 3. CDR1 and CDR2 from the germline V gene are MNHEY and SVGAGI. In DNA, the CDR3 is TGTGCCAGCAAAAGGACTAGCGGGGGGTACAATGAGCAGTTCTTC. This translates into CASKRTSGGYNEQFF.

The chain joins TRBV7-9 to TRBJ2-7, with 7 bases aligning to TRBD2. V shed 3 bases and J 4 bases; nucleotides not matched to a gene: 12. Germline values: CDR1 SEHNR, CDR2 FQNEAQ (reference sequence). The CDR3 sequence is 16 residues long. The CDR3 spells CASSFTSSPGGYEQYF. CDR3 coding DNA: TGTGCCAGCAGCTTTACGAGTTCGCCGGGAGGATACGAGCAGTACTTC.

The count of this clone is one. The V and J genes are TRBV28 and TRBJ1-5, with 9 nucleotides matching TRBD1. The CDR3 runs to 16 residues. Per germline, CDR1 MDHEN and CDR2 SYDVKM. Losses at the gene ends were 4 bases for V and 4 bases for J; bases not matched to a gene: 8. This CDR3 is CASSYQGQGANQPQHF. CDR3 bases: TGTGCCAGCAGTTACCAGGGACAGGGAGCTAATCAGCCCCAGCATTTT.

This rearrangement joins TRBV2 to TRBJ1-5; the D gene is possibly TRBD1 (5 bases). CDR1 and CDR2 from the germline V gene are SNHLY and FYNNEI. V was shortened by 8 bases and J by 4 bases, with 9 bases between the two germline ends. There are 12 residues in the CDR3. The CDR3: CASGRGNQPQHF. The CDR3 region has the DNA TGTGCCAGCGGACGGGGGAATCAGCCCCAGCATTTT. Using reference TRBV2 and TRBJ1-5 for the parts outside the CDR3, the full variable domain is EPEVTQTPSHQVTQMGQEVILRCVPISNHLYFYWYRQILGQKVEFLVSFYNNEISEKSEIFDDQFSVERPDGSNFTLKIRSTKLEDSAMYFCASGRGNQPQHFGDGTRLSIL.

The CDR3 coding sequence is TGTGCCTGGAGTGTATCCGGCAATCAGCCCCAGCATTTT. Protein product: CAWSVSGNQPQHF. The rearrangement joins TRBV30 to TRBJ1-5; no firm D call. Germline assignment: CDR1 GTSNPN and CDR2 SVGIG (reference sequence). Trimming removed 0 bases from V and 2 bases from J, with 5 bases in between. This CDR3 region has 13 residues.

This clone was seen only once. V and J are TRBV28 and TRBJ1-2; 7 bases agree with TRBD1. The CDR3 totals 15 residues. Unmatched junction bases numbered 8, after V lost 4 bases and J lost 3 bases. Germline CDR1 and CDR2: MDHEN and SYDVKM. CDR3 bases: TGTGCCAGCAGTTCCCCAGGGGGTAAGGACTATGGCTACACCTTC. As protein: CASSSPGGKDYGYTF.

This chain connects TRBV7-9 to TRBJ2-5; unclear D gene. CDR1 and CDR2 from the germline V gene are SEHNR and FQNEAQ (reference sequence). This CDR3 comprises 11 residues. Trimming removed 5 bases at V and 2 bases at J, with 3 bases between. DNA for the CDR3: TGTGCCAGCAGCCAGCAAGAGACCCAGTACTTC. Protein sequence: CASSQQETQYF.

V and J are TRBV9 and TRBJ2-1; 8 bases line up with TRBD2. The ends lost 4 bases at V and 5 bases at J; junction bases unmatched: 11. Germline-derived CDR1 and CDR2 are SGDLS and YYNGEE. There are 16 residues in the CDR3. DNA of the CDR3: TGTGCCAGCAGCCCAGAGGGCACTAGCGGAAACAATGAGCAGTTCTTC. Amino acid sequence: CASSPEGTSGNNEQFF.

The chain combines TRBV7-3 with TRBJ1-1, with 7 positions matching TRBD1. The CDR3 is made up of 13 amino acids. Trimming cost V 5 bases and J 9 bases; bases outside gene matches: 9. Germline V gene data show CDR1 as SGHTA and CDR2 as FQGTGA. The DNA for the CDR3 is TGTGCCAGCAGCGATGGGACAGCGATTCAAGCTTTCTTT. Its translation is CASSDGTAIQAFF.

The chain carries TRBV28 and TRBJ2-2, with 8 bases fitting TRBD2. J gave up 7 bases and V 6 bases, and 4 bases lay outside the gene matches. The CDR3 runs to 13 residues. CDR1 is MDHEN, CDR2 SYDVKM, per germline. CDR3 residues: CASSERENGELFF. In nucleotides, the CDR3 is TGTGCCAGCAGCGAGCGGGAGAACGGGGAGCTGTTTTTT.